This is a list of T cell receptor beta chains from one sample in a study of blood T cell repertoires in COVID-19. TCRdb's copy holds only in-frame clones and misses some; the assay was immunoSEQ multiplex PCR. The sample records about 250,000 clones, about four fifths being singletons. The sample comprised peripheral blood. These receptors came from a man aged 40-49 years with active or convalescent COVID-19. The CDR3 runs from the conserved cysteine through the conserved F or W. A D gene is named only where the DNA matches it firmly. A row's size may be missing; if present it is once, few, many or a size class.

clone size: .; J gene: TRBJ1-2; V gene: TRBV3-1/TRBV3-2; D gene: .; CDR3 length: 16; CDR3 DNA: TGTGCCAGCAGCCTGGGATACTTTGGGGCCGCCTATGGCTACACCTTC; CDR3 protein: CASSLGYFGAAYGYTF
clone size: .; J gene: TRBJ1-2; V gene: TRBV6-5; D gene: .; CDR3 length: 15; CDR3 DNA: TGTGCCAGCAGCCCAAACCAGTATCGTGGCTATGGCTACACCTTC; CDR3 protein: CASSPNQYRGYGYTF
clone size: few; J gene: TRBJ2-5; V gene: TRBV4-3; D gene: TRBD1; CDR3 length: 17; CDR3 DNA: TGCGCCAGCAGCCAAGGGACAGGGGTATTGTCTCAAGAGACCCAGTACTTC; CDR3 protein: CASSQGTGVLSQETQYF
clone size: .; J gene: TRBJ1-2; V gene: TRBV4-1; D gene: .; CDR3 length: 17; CDR3 DNA: TGCGCCAGCAGCCAAGGAGTTGGGACATTAGCGAACTATGGCTACACCTTC; CDR3 protein: CASSQGVGTLANYGYTF
clone size: .; J gene: TRBJ1-3; V gene: TRBV7-8; D gene: .; CDR3 length: 17; CDR3 DNA: TGTGCCAGCAGCTTAGGTCGGCGGGCGGCGGAGGGAAACACCATATATTTT; CDR3 protein: CASSLGRRAAEGNTIYF
clone size: .; J gene: TRBJ2-7; V gene: TRBV9; D gene: .; CDR3 length: 14; CDR3 DNA: TGTGCCAGCAGCGTAGGGGTGACTATCGATAGCCAGTACTTC; CDR3 protein: CASSVGVTIDSQYF
clone size: .; J gene: TRBJ1-2; V gene: TRBV12-3/TRBV12-4; D gene: .; CDR3 length: 12; CDR3 DNA: TGTGCCAGCAGCCCCCAGACTTATGGCTACACCTTC; CDR3 protein: CASSPQTYGYTF
clone size: .; J gene: TRBJ1-2; V gene: TRBV5-6; D gene: TRBD1; CDR3 length: 13; CDR3 DNA: TGTGCCAGCAGCTCCGGACAGGGCTATGGCTACACCTTC; CDR3 protein: CASSSGQGYGYTF
clone size: .; J gene: TRBJ2-3; V gene: TRBV5-4; D gene: TRBD2; CDR3 length: 14; CDR3 DNA: TGTGCCAGCAGCTCCGGACTAGCGGCAGATACGCAGTATTTT; CDR3 protein: CASSSGLAADTQYF
clone size: .; J gene: TRBJ1-4; V gene: TRBV5-1; D gene: TRBD1; CDR3 length: 15; CDR3 DNA: TGCGCCAGCAGCTTATCAGGGGGCCGGAATGAAAAACTGTTTTTT; CDR3 protein: CASSLSGGRNEKLFF
clone size: once; J gene: TRBJ1-1; V gene: TRBV19; D gene: TRBD1; CDR3 length: 15; CDR3 DNA: TGTGCCAGTTATGACAGGGGGCTTGATAGCACTGAAGCTTTCTTT; CDR3 protein: CASYDRGLDSTEAFF
clone size: once; J gene: TRBJ1-2; V gene: TRBV13; D gene: .; CDR3 length: 13; CDR3 DNA: TGTGCCAGCACCAATGCCGACGCGGGGGGCTACACCTTC; CDR3 protein: CASTNADAGGYTF
clone size: .; J gene: TRBJ1-4; V gene: TRBV2; D gene: .; CDR3 length: 13; CDR3 DNA: TGTGCCAGCGGGGGCAGTGTAGGTGAAAAACTGTTTTTT; CDR3 protein: CASGGSVGEKLFF
clone size: .; J gene: TRBJ2-3; V gene: TRBV7-9; D gene: TRBD2; CDR3 length: 17; CDR3 DNA: TGTGCCAGCAGCATGGGACTAGCGGGAGTTATCACAGATACGCAGTATTTT; CDR3 protein: CASSMGLAGVITDTQYF
clone size: .; J gene: TRBJ1-2; V gene: TRBV7-9; D gene: TRBD1; CDR3 length: 14; CDR3 DNA: TGTGCCAGCAGCTTGATGGGACAGGGGGATGGCTACACCTTC; CDR3 protein: CASSLMGQGDGYTF
clone size: .; J gene: TRBJ2-7; V gene: TRBV4-3; D gene: TRBD2; CDR3 length: 15; CDR3 DNA: TGCGCCAGCAGCCGAACGGCGGGGGAGAGCTACGAGCAGTACTTC; CDR3 protein: CASSRTAGESYEQYF
clone size: .; J gene: TRBJ1-1; V gene: TRBV7-9; D gene: .; CDR3 length: 14; CDR3 DNA: TGTGCCAGCACCTCGCCGTCCGGAGGCACTGAAGCTTTCTTT; CDR3 protein: CASTSPSGGTEAFF
clone size: .; J gene: TRBJ1-5; V gene: TRBV15; D gene: TRBD1; CDR3 length: 15; CDR3 DNA: TGTGCCACCAGCGCCGGACAGGGGGACAATCAGCCCCAGCATTTT; CDR3 protein: CATSAGQGDNQPQHF
clone size: .; J gene: TRBJ1-1; V gene: TRBV6-1; D gene: .; CDR3 length: 15; CDR3 DNA: TGTGCCAGCAGTGAACCTTGGACAGCGAACACTGAAGCTTTCTTT; CDR3 protein: CASSEPWTANTEAFF
clone size: .; J gene: TRBJ2-7; V gene: TRBV4-1; D gene: TRBD2; CDR3 length: 15; CDR3 DNA: TGCGCCAGTGGTGGTGACCGGGCGGGGGCCTACGAGCAGTACTTC; CDR3 protein: CASGGDRAGAYEQYF
clone size: .; J gene: TRBJ2-3; V gene: TRBV9; D gene: .; CDR3 length: 15; CDR3 DNA: TGTGCCAGCAGCGGCCGGGACTCCCCCACAGATACGCAGTATTTT; CDR3 protein: CASSGRDSPTDTQYF
clone size: .; J gene: TRBJ1-1; V gene: TRBV10-3; D gene: .; CDR3 length: 14; CDR3 DNA: TGTGCCATCAGTCCGGACAGATACGTCGCTGAAGCTTTCTTT; CDR3 protein: CAISPDRYVAEAFF
clone size: few; J gene: TRBJ1-2; V gene: TRBV28; D gene: TRBD1; CDR3 length: 14; CDR3 DNA: TGTGCCAGCAGTTTAACGGGACAGGGAAAAAGCTACACCTTC; CDR3 protein: CASSLTGQGKSYTF
clone size: .; J gene: TRBJ1-1; V gene: TRBV5-1; D gene: .; CDR3 length: 16; CDR3 DNA: TGCGCCAGCAGCAAGGACAGCCAGGCGGGGGGGACTGAAGCTTTCTTT; CDR3 protein: CASSKDSQAGGTEAFF
clone size: .; J gene: TRBJ1-1; V gene: TRBV10-1; D gene: .; CDR3 length: 13; CDR3 DNA: TGCGCCAGCAGTGGCGGGCTAGAAGAGGAAGCTTTCTTT; CDR3 protein: CASSGGLEEEAFF
clone size: .; J gene: TRBJ1-5; V gene: TRBV19; D gene: TRBD1; CDR3 length: 13; CDR3 DNA: TGTGCCAGTAGTTGGGACAGGGAGGAGCCCCAGCATTTT; CDR3 protein: CASSWDREEPQHF
clone size: once; J gene: TRBJ2-2; V gene: TRBV5-1; D gene: TRBD2; CDR3 length: 17; CDR3 DNA: TGCGCCAGCAGCTGGAGCACTAGCGGGAGGTACACCGGGGAGCTGTTTTTT; CDR3 protein: CASSWSTSGRYTGELFF
clone size: .; J gene: TRBJ1-4; V gene: TRBV4-3; D gene: .; CDR3 length: 15; CDR3 DNA: TGCGCCAGCAGCCAAGTCCTTACAACTAATGAAAAACTGTTTTTT; CDR3 protein: CASSQVLTTNEKLFF
clone size: .; J gene: TRBJ1-1; V gene: TRBV18; D gene: .; CDR3 length: 15; CDR3 DNA: TGTGCCAGCTCACCCGGGGAGGGAGGAGGCACTGAAGCTTTCTTT; CDR3 protein: CASSPGEGGGTEAFF
clone size: .; J gene: TRBJ1-6; V gene: TRBV13; D gene: TRBD1; CDR3 length: 17; CDR3 DNA: TGTGCCAGCAGCTCGCAAACAGGGGGCTCCTATAATTCACCCCTCCACTTT; CDR3 protein: CASSSQTGGSYNSPLHF
clone size: once; J gene: TRBJ2-1; V gene: TRBV5-1; D gene: TRBD2; CDR3 length: 15; CDR3 DNA: TGCGCCAGCAGCTTGGGCGGGAGAGATTTCGATGAGCAGTTCTTC; CDR3 protein: CASSLGGRDFDEQFF
clone size: .; J gene: TRBJ1-2; V gene: TRBV14; D gene: TRBD1; CDR3 length: 16; CDR3 DNA: TGTGCCAGCAGCCAAGATACGCGACAGGGTGGCAGCGGGCCTTCCTTC; CDR3 protein: CASSQDTRQGGSGPSF
clone size: .; J gene: TRBJ1-3; V gene: TRBV6-6; D gene: .; CDR3 length: 14; CDR3 DNA: TGTGCCAGCATTCTAGACAGCTCTGGAAACACCATATATTTT; CDR3 protein: CASILDSSGNTIYF
clone size: .; J gene: TRBJ2-2; V gene: TRBV10-3; D gene: TRBD1; CDR3 length: 14; CDR3 DNA: TGTGCCATCGGGGACAGGGGGCTCACCGGGGAGCTGTTTTTT; CDR3 protein: CAIGDRGLTGELFF
clone size: .; J gene: TRBJ2-2; V gene: TRBV4-1; D gene: TRBD2; CDR3 length: 18; CDR3 DNA: TGCGCCAGCAGCCAAGGGACTAGCGGGGGGTCAACCACCGGGGAGCTGTTTTTT; CDR3 protein: CASSQGTSGGSTTGELFF
clone size: once; J gene: TRBJ2-2; V gene: TRBV19; D gene: TRBD1; CDR3 length: 14; CDR3 DNA: TGTGCCACGCAAGGGACAGCAAACACCGGGGAGCTGTTTTTT; CDR3 protein: CATQGTANTGELFF
clone size: .; J gene: TRBJ2-3; V gene: TRBV30; D gene: .; CDR3 length: 15; CDR3 DNA: TGTGCCTGGAGTGTCCAGCGGGTGAGCACAGATACGCAGTATTTT; CDR3 protein: CAWSVQRVSTDTQYF
clone size: .; J gene: TRBJ1-2; V gene: TRBV14; D gene: TRBD1; CDR3 length: 14; CDR3 DNA: TGTGCCAGCAGCCAAACAGGGGTCAACTATGGCTACACCTTC; CDR3 protein: CASSQTGVNYGYTF
clone size: .; J gene: TRBJ2-3; V gene: TRBV12-5; D gene: .; CDR3 length: 14; CDR3 DNA: TGTGCTAGTGGTTTGGTAGCGGGCACAGATACGCAGTATTTT; CDR3 protein: CASGLVAGTDTQYF
clone size: .; J gene: TRBJ2-2; V gene: TRBV7-3; D gene: TRBD1; CDR3 length: 17; CDR3 DNA: TGTGCCAGCAGCCCGACTGGGGGACAGGCACACACCGGGGAGCTGTTTTTT; CDR3 protein: CASSPTGGQAHTGELFF
clone size: .; J gene: TRBJ2-7; V gene: TRBV11-3; D gene: TRBD1; CDR3 length: 14; CDR3 DNA: TGTGCCAGCAGCCCGAGGACAGGGGACTACGAGCAGTACTTC; CDR3 protein: CASSPRTGDYEQYF
clone size: few; J gene: TRBJ2-3; V gene: TRBV7-9; D gene: .; CDR3 length: 12; CDR3 DNA: TGTGCCAGCAGCTTAGCCGCAGATACGCAGTATTTT; CDR3 protein: CASSLAADTQYF
clone size: .; J gene: TRBJ2-3; V gene: TRBV7-8; D gene: .; CDR3 length: 16; CDR3 DNA: TGTGCCAGCAGCCGAGGCGGGGGATACACAGGGGATACGCAGTATTTT; CDR3 protein: CASSRGGGYTGDTQYF
clone size: .; J gene: TRBJ2-2; V gene: TRBV11-3; D gene: .; CDR3 length: 14; CDR3 DNA: TGTGCCAGCAGCTTAGGTGCGGGGTCCGGGGAGCTGTTTTTT; CDR3 protein: CASSLGAGSGELFF
clone size: .; J gene: TRBJ1-2; V gene: TRBV2; D gene: TRBD1; CDR3 length: 12; CDR3 DNA: TGTGCCAGCAGTAGGACAGGCTATGGCTACACCTTC; CDR3 protein: CASSRTGYGYTF